This T cell receptor (beta chain) emerged from a study of T cell repertoires in cytomegalovirus infection (dated by TCRdb to the late 2010s). A note on the overall study: The HLA type of each donor mattered for the analysis, because public TCR beta signatures pointed to carriage of CMV infection along with the matching HLA type. Points the paper makes about the study in general: Cumulative frequency of public TCR beta family members discriminated carriers of CMV infection plus the relevant HLA type in this cohort and an independent approximately 350-donor cohort. In the ex vivo response, HLA-C-restricted CMV-specific TCR beta clonotypes were dominant, and in two of eight donors the single most frequent clonotype came from this HLA-C-restricted group.

The sequencing machine was an Illumina HiSeq 1500. The raw public reads went through TCRdb reprocessing: fastp at Q25, MiXCR clone calling, in-frame beta chains kept. Each entry merges the rows of one CDR3 protein and shows their most common DNA and genes. Present in this sample are more than 350,000 distinct CDR3 sequences, about 33% of which were seen just once. Of the sample, roughly 15% falls within the top ten clones. On this clonotype: Its antigen remains unidentified. No base quality values were provided; no much bigger clone lies one nucleotide off.

The CDR3, cysteine through phenylalanine, is 15 amino acids long. The entry retains the CDR3 DNA only, 45 bases that are in frame from base 1. Clipping removes 5 bases from V and 9 bases from J, with 15 as the unmatched junction base count. The germline V gene sets CDR1 to SGHTA and CDR2 to FQGTGA. The origin of this receptor is a human donor in good health (CMV status not recorded). Some clones in this sample may be carry-over from other donors' samples. Sequencing was performed on PBMCs. The chain is made from TRBV7-3 and TRBJ2-5, with 7 central nucleotides matching TRBD1. The DNA is TGTGCCAGCAGCCCCACGGGACAGTGGGTGCGGGCCCAGTACTTC. This gives the protein CASSPTGQWVRAQYF.